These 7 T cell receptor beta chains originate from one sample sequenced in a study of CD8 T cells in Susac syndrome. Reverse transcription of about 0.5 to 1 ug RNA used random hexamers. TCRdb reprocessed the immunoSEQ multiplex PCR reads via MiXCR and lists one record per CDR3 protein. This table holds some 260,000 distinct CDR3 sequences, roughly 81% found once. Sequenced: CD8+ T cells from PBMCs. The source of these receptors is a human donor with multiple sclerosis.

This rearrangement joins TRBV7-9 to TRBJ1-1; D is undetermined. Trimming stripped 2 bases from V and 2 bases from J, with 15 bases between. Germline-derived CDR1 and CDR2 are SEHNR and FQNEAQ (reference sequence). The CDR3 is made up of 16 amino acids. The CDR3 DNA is TGTGCCAGCAGCTTATATGATAGGGAACTCAACACTGAAGCTTTCTTT. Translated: CASSLYDRELNTEAFF.

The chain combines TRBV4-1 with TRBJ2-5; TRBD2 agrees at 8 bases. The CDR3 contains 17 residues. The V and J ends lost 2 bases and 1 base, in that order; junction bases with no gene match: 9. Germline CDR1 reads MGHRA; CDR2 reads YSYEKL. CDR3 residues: CASSQRTPSGFQETQYF. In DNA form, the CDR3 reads TGCGCCAGCAGCCAAAGAACCCCTAGCGGGTTCCAAGAGACCCAGTACTTC.

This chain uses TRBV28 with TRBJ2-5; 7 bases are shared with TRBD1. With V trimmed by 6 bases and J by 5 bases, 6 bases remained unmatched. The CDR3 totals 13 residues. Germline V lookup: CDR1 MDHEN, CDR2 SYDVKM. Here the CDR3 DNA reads TGTGCCAGCAGGACAGGGCGGTCGGAGACCCAGTACTTC. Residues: CASRTGRSETQYF.

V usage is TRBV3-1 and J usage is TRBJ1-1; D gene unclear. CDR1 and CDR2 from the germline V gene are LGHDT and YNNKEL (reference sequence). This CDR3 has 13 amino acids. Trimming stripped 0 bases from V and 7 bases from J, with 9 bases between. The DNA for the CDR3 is TGTGCCAGCAGCCAAGATGTGTGGCTTGAAGCTTTCTTT. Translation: CASSQDVWLEAFF.

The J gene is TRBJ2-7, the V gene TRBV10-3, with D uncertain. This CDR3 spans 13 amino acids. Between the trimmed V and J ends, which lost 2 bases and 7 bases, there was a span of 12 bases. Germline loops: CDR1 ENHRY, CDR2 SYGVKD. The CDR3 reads CAISEADGREQYF. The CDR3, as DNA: TGTGCCATCAGTGAGGCCGACGGGCGGGAGCAGTACTTC.

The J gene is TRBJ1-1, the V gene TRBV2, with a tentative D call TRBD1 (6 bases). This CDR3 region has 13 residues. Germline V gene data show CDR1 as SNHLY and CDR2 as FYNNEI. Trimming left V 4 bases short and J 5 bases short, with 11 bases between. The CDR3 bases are TGTGCCAGCAGTGGCAGGGGCGGGACTGAAGCTTTCTTT. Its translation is CASSGRGGTEAFF.

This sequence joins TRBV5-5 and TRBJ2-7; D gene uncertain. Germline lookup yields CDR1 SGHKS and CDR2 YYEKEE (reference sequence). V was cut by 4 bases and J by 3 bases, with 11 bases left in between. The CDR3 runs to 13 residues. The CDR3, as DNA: TGTGCCAGCAGCCGGCGAGAATTCTACGAGCAGTACTTC. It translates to CASSRREFYEQYF. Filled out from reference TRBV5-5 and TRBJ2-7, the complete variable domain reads DAGVTQSPTHLIKTRGQQVTLRCSPISGHKSVSWYQQVLGQGPQFIFQYYEKEERGRGNFPDRFSARQFPNYSSELNVNALLLGDSALYLCASSRREFYEQYFGPGTRLTVT.